This T cell receptor beta chain was retrieved from a study of T cell responses to AZD1222 COVID-19 vaccine. Some clones are missing from TCRdb's copy, which holds only in-frame ones; the method was immunoSEQ multiplex PCR. The sample includes 99,000 or so clones, roughly 80% of them seen just once. Germline CDR1 LNHDA, CDR2 SQIVND (reference sequence). This CDR3 contains 15 residues. Trimming removed 8 bases from V and 4 bases from J; junction bases left unmatched: 8. As concerns this clone: Its target is unknown.

Whole-study findings and limits: The CD4 TCRs associated with vaccination extended across spike and predominated at 160-218 and 743-854. Baseline testing showed seropositivity in only six or seven AZD1222 recipients. Repertoire sampling was restricted to post-peak T cell response timepoints. Most donors were white British and more were female, and clonal diversity was possibly underestimated.

This sequence joins TRBV19 and TRBJ1-5; 10 bases match TRBD1. The receptor was derived from an adult in good health. The sequencing used peripheral blood, collected on day 0 of AZD1222 vaccination. The CDR3 DNA follows: TGTGCCAGTGGGGACAGGGGTTTTCGGAATCAGCCCCAGCATTTT. It translates to CASGDRGFRNQPQHF. Based on the CDR3 plus reference TRBV19 and TRBJ1-5, the full variable domain is DGGITQSPKYLFRKEGQNVTLSCEQNLNHDAMYWYRQDPGQGLRLIYYSQIVNDFQKGDIAEGYSVSREKKESFPLTVTSAQKNPTAFYLCASGDRGFRNQPQHFGDGTRLSIL.